This TCR beta chain was recovered during a study of T-cell reconstitution after alpha-beta-depleted transplantation in children listed by TCRdb under 2016. Regarding the study in general: Using TCR repertoire profiling, the study followed T-cell immune reconstitution in a quantitative way in children after TCRalphabeta/CD19-depleted allogeneic hematopoietic cell transplantation.

As to this clonotype: Its antigen is currently not known. Base qualities are missing; no much larger clone stands one base away.

The method was PCR. The sample was run on an Illumina HiSeq 2500. TCR libraries were prepared with molecular barcoding, using unique molecular identifiers to normalize TCRbeta repertoire quantification. TCRdb itself trimmed the public reads at Q25 with fastp, ran MiXCR and retained productive beta chains. Each entry is one CDR3 protein sequence, shown with its most common DNA and genes. This sample holds 200,000 to 250,000 distinct CDR3 sequences; around 12% were observed only once. Around 2.5% of the sample is in the top ten clones. The sample consisted of PBMCs from the stem cell graft donor, taken from the stem cell graft. The TCR was taken from a human donor who donated a stem cell graft to a child with acute lymphoblastic leukemia.

Here is the DNA: TGTGCCAGCAGCTGGGGATGGGGGAAAGGTGAAAAACTGTTTTTT. It encodes CASSWGWGKGEKLFF. Recombination joined TRBV11-2 with TRBJ1-4; tentative D gene TRBD1, with 5 bases matching. V and J lose 4 bases and 7 bases, and a span of 16 bases separates them. From its cysteine to its phenylalanine, the CDR3 spans 15 amino acids. The only DNA kept is the CDR3, 45 bases in frame from the first base. CDR1 and CDR2, looked up from the germline V gene, are SGHAT and FQNNGV.